A selection of T cell receptor beta chains follows, all from one sample in a study of blood T cell repertoires in COVID-19. Sequencing used immunoSEQ multiplex PCR; TCRdb keeps in-frame clones, though not all of them. The table shows a few hundred thousand clones, with roughly 85% occurring only once. Material: peripheral blood. The receptors derive from a human donor in a cohort sampled during active COVID-19. Each CDR3 is given with its conserved first and last residue. Each record gives: V gene, J gene, clone size, D gene, CDR3 protein, CDR3 DNA. A D gene is named only where the DNA matches it firmly. Clone sizes are given selectively: once, few, many, or a class where the clone is expanded.

v_call: TRBV5-5; j_call: TRBJ1-2; clone_size: .; d_call: TRBD1; cdr3_aa: CASSERTGGYGYTF; cdr3_nt: TGTGCCAGCAGCGAGAGGACAGGGGGCTATGGCTACACCTTC
v_call: TRBV5-6; j_call: TRBJ2-7; clone_size: few; d_call: .; cdr3_aa: CASSFPSSYEQYF; cdr3_nt: TGTGCCAGCAGCTTCCCCAGCTCCTACGAGCAGTACTTC
v_call: TRBV18; j_call: TRBJ2-2; clone_size: .; d_call: TRBD1; cdr3_aa: CASSRQGKRTGELFF; cdr3_nt: TGTGCCAGCTCACGACAGGGGAAACGCACCGGGGAGCTGTTTTTT
v_call: TRBV27; j_call: TRBJ2-5; clone_size: .; d_call: TRBD2; cdr3_aa: CASSRLAGGETQYF; cdr3_nt: TGTGCCAGCAGTAGACTAGCGGGGGGAGAGACCCAGTACTTC
v_call: TRBV7-3; j_call: TRBJ2-1; clone_size: few; d_call: TRBD1; cdr3_aa: CASSPGTGTGNEQFF; cdr3_nt: TGTGCCAGCAGCCCCGGGACAGGGACGGGAAATGAGCAGTTCTTC
v_call: TRBV5-4; j_call: TRBJ2-1; clone_size: once; d_call: TRBD2; cdr3_aa: CASSRRTSGGADSYNEQFF; cdr3_nt: TGTGCCAGCAGTCGTAGGACTAGCGGGGGGGCCGACTCCTACAATGAGCAGTTCTTC
v_call: TRBV20-1; j_call: TRBJ2-7; clone_size: .; d_call: .; cdr3_aa: CSAIADYEQYF; cdr3_nt: TGCAGTGCTATAGCGGACTACGAGCAGTACTTC
v_call: TRBV30; j_call: TRBJ1-1; clone_size: few; d_call: TRBD1; cdr3_aa: CAWSGRGTGNTEAFF; cdr3_nt: TGTGCCTGGAGTGGACGCGGGACAGGGAATACTGAAGCTTTCTTT
v_call: TRBV4-1; j_call: TRBJ2-3; clone_size: once; d_call: TRBD2; cdr3_aa: CASSSTTLAGTIDTQYF; cdr3_nt: TGCGCCAGCAGCTCAACGACATTAGCGGGGACTATAGATACGCAGTATTTT
v_call: TRBV12-3/TRBV12-4; j_call: TRBJ1-2; clone_size: .; d_call: TRBD1; cdr3_aa: CASSTGGYGYTF; cdr3_nt: TGTGCCAGCAGCACAGGGGGCTATGGCTACACCTTC
v_call: TRBV7-8; j_call: TRBJ1-5; clone_size: few; d_call: TRBD1; cdr3_aa: CASSLSMGQGRYQPQHF; cdr3_nt: TGTGCCAGCAGCTTATCGATGGGACAGGGGAGGTACCAGCCCCAGCATTTT
v_call: TRBV29-1; j_call: TRBJ1-2; clone_size: .; d_call: .; cdr3_aa: CSVGGDTNYGYTF; cdr3_nt: TGCAGCGTTGGGGGGGATACAAACTATGGCTACACCTTC
v_call: TRBV28; j_call: TRBJ2-7; clone_size: few; d_call: TRBD1; cdr3_aa: CASIGQGSFEQYF; cdr3_nt: TGTGCCAGCATAGGACAGGGTTCTTTCGAGCAGTACTTC
v_call: TRBV6-5; j_call: TRBJ1-2; clone_size: .; d_call: TRBD1; cdr3_aa: CASRNTGGFYGYTF; cdr3_nt: TGTGCCAGCAGGAACACAGGGGGCTTCTATGGCTACACCTTC
v_call: TRBV24-1; j_call: TRBJ2-3; clone_size: .; d_call: TRBD1; cdr3_aa: CATSDGTGGYTDTQYF; cdr3_nt: TGTGCCACCAGTGATGGGACAGGGGGCTACACAGATACGCAGTATTTT
v_call: TRBV5-8; j_call: TRBJ1-5; clone_size: .; d_call: .; cdr3_aa: CASSFSTGNQPQHF; cdr3_nt: TGTGCCAGCAGCTTTTCAACAGGCAATCAGCCCCAGCATTTT
v_call: TRBV10-3; j_call: TRBJ2-7; clone_size: .; d_call: TRBD1; cdr3_aa: CAISEFETGGTYEQYF; cdr3_nt: TGTGCCATCAGTGAGTTCGAGACAGGGGGGACCTACGAGCAGTACTTC
v_call: TRBV7-2; j_call: TRBJ1-5; clone_size: few; d_call: TRBD1; cdr3_aa: CASSLQGVGNQPQHF; cdr3_nt: TGTGCCAGCAGCTTACAGGGGGTCGGGAATCAGCCCCAGCATTTT
v_call: TRBV11-3; j_call: TRBJ2-1; clone_size: .; d_call: TRBD2; cdr3_aa: CASSLEAGGKVEQFF; cdr3_nt: TGTGCCAGCAGCTTAGAGGCGGGGGGAAAGGTTGAGCAGTTCTTC
v_call: TRBV5-1; j_call: TRBJ2-3; clone_size: .; d_call: TRBD1; cdr3_aa: CASFNRDRATDTQYF; cdr3_nt: TGCGCCAGCTTTAACCGGGACAGGGCCACAGATACGCAGTATTTT
v_call: TRBV6-2/TRBV6-3; j_call: TRBJ1-1; clone_size: .; d_call: TRBD1; cdr3_aa: CASSHRQGWNEAFF; cdr3_nt: TGTGCCAGCAGCCATCGACAGGGTTGGAATGAAGCTTTCTTT
v_call: TRBV3-1/TRBV3-2; j_call: TRBJ2-2; clone_size: .; d_call: TRBD1; cdr3_aa: CASSPHRDRGNTGELFF; cdr3_nt: TGTGCCAGCAGCCCTCACCGGGACAGGGGGAACACCGGGGAGCTGTTTTTT
v_call: TRBV15; j_call: TRBJ1-4; clone_size: .; d_call: TRBD1; cdr3_aa: CATSRDPGDRGPGEKLFF; cdr3_nt: TGTGCCACCAGCAGAGATCCGGGAGACAGGGGTCCAGGGGAAAAACTGTTTTTT
v_call: TRBV19; j_call: TRBJ2-7; clone_size: .; d_call: .; cdr3_aa: CASSVWGDSNYEQYF; cdr3_nt: TGTGCCAGTAGCGTATGGGGGGACAGCAACTACGAGCAGTACTTC
v_call: TRBV5-1; j_call: TRBJ1-6; clone_size: .; d_call: .; cdr3_aa: CASSFWEDSPLHF; cdr3_nt: TGCGCCAGCAGCTTTTGGGAGGATTCACCCCTCCACTTT
v_call: TRBV12-3/TRBV12-4; j_call: TRBJ2-3; clone_size: .; d_call: .; cdr3_aa: CASSHESTDTQYF; cdr3_nt: TGTGCCAGCAGTCATGAGAGCACAGATACGCAGTATTTT
v_call: TRBV13; j_call: TRBJ2-3; clone_size: once; d_call: TRBD2; cdr3_aa: CASSLGASGGSDTQYF; cdr3_nt: TGTGCCAGCAGCTTAGGCGCTAGCGGGGGGTCAGATACGCAGTATTTT
v_call: TRBV21-1; j_call: TRBJ2-3; clone_size: once; d_call: .; cdr3_aa: CAGPTSGETDTQYF; cdr3_nt: TGTGCCGGCCCGACTAGCGGGGAGACAGATACGCAGTATTTT
v_call: TRBV3-1/TRBV3-2; j_call: TRBJ2-7; clone_size: few; d_call: .; cdr3_aa: CASSYHHFTRDFYYEQYF; cdr3_nt: TGTGCCAGCAGCTACCACCATTTTACCCGGGACTTTTACTACGAGCAGTACTTC
v_call: TRBV2; j_call: TRBJ1-2; clone_size: once; d_call: TRBD1; cdr3_aa: CASMSGGYGYTF; cdr3_nt: TGTGCCAGCATGTCAGGGGGGTATGGCTACACCTTC
v_call: TRBV19; j_call: TRBJ2-7; clone_size: .; d_call: TRBD1; cdr3_aa: CASSIVVGQGLYEQYF; cdr3_nt: TGTGCCAGTAGTATAGTCGTCGGACAGGGGCTCTACGAGCAGTACTTC
v_call: TRBV6-5; j_call: TRBJ2-1; clone_size: .; d_call: .; cdr3_aa: CASSFLSVNEQFF; cdr3_nt: TGTGCCAGCAGTTTTCTTTCGGTGAATGAGCAGTTCTTC
v_call: TRBV18; j_call: TRBJ1-1; clone_size: .; d_call: TRBD1; cdr3_aa: CASSPDRGLGTEAFF; cdr3_nt: TGTGCCAGCTCACCAGACAGGGGGCTTGGCACTGAAGCTTTCTTT
v_call: TRBV3-1/TRBV3-2; j_call: TRBJ1-2; clone_size: .; d_call: .; cdr3_aa: CASSLDSWSLWWYGYTF; cdr3_nt: TGTGCCAGCAGCCTTGACAGTTGGTCCTTATGGTGGTATGGCTACACCTTC
v_call: TRBV3-1/TRBV3-2; j_call: TRBJ2-7; clone_size: .; d_call: .; cdr3_aa: CASGQFHEQYF; cdr3_nt: TGTGCCAGCGGACAGTTCCACGAGCAGTACTTC
v_call: TRBV7-3; j_call: TRBJ1-1; clone_size: once; d_call: TRBD1; cdr3_aa: CASSSGQGVAFF; cdr3_nt: TGTGCCAGCAGCTCCGGACAGGGTGTAGCTTTCTTT
v_call: TRBV19; j_call: TRBJ2-3; clone_size: few; d_call: .; cdr3_aa: CASSIYGVVTDTQYF; cdr3_nt: TGTGCCAGTAGTATTTACGGGGTAGTTACAGATACGCAGTATTTT
v_call: TRBV27; j_call: TRBJ1-2; clone_size: .; d_call: .; cdr3_aa: CASSRTDRYGYTF; cdr3_nt: TGTGCCAGCAGTCGGACAGACCGCTATGGCTACACCTTC
v_call: TRBV3-1/TRBV3-2; j_call: TRBJ2-6; clone_size: .; d_call: .; cdr3_aa: CASKLQGYGANVLTF; cdr3_nt: TGTGCCAGCAAACTACAGGGATATGGGGCCAACGTCCTGACTTTC
v_call: TRBV7-3; j_call: TRBJ1-3; clone_size: .; d_call: .; cdr3_aa: CASSLSGDTIYF; cdr3_nt: TGTGCCAGCAGCTTATCCGGGGACACCATATATTTT
v_call: TRBV6-5; j_call: TRBJ2-3; clone_size: .; d_call: TRBD2; cdr3_aa: CASSPPGLVLYF; cdr3_nt: TGTGCCAGCAGCCCCCCGGGACTAGTGCTGTATTTT
v_call: TRBV10-3; j_call: TRBJ2-2; clone_size: .; d_call: TRBD2; cdr3_aa: CAISDLLAGGAANTGELFF; cdr3_nt: TGTGCCATCAGTGATCTACTAGCGGGGGGGGCTGCGAACACCGGGGAGCTGTTTTTT
v_call: TRBV18; j_call: TRBJ1-5; clone_size: .; d_call: .; cdr3_aa: CASSPERRGNQPQHF; cdr3_nt: TGTGCCAGCTCACCAGAAAGGAGAGGCAATCAGCCCCAGCATTTT
v_call: TRBV7-3; j_call: TRBJ2-3; clone_size: .; d_call: .; cdr3_aa: CASSSPGSHTQYF; cdr3_nt: TGTGCCAGCAGCTCCCCTGGGAGTCATACGCAGTATTTT
v_call: TRBV7-3; j_call: TRBJ2-2; clone_size: .; d_call: .; cdr3_aa: CASSLTEPTGELFF; cdr3_nt: TGTGCCAGCAGCTTGACAGAGCCCACCGGGGAGCTGTTTTTT
v_call: TRBV6-5; j_call: TRBJ1-5; clone_size: .; d_call: .; cdr3_aa: CASSYKQGISQPQHF; cdr3_nt: TGTGCCAGCAGTTACAAGCAGGGGATAAGTCAGCCCCAGCATTTT
v_call: TRBV12-5; j_call: TRBJ1-4; clone_size: .; d_call: TRBD1; cdr3_aa: CASGKGQATIATNEKLFF; cdr3_nt: TGTGCTAGTGGTAAAGGACAGGCAACCATTGCAACTAATGAAAAACTGTTTTTT
v_call: TRBV6-5; j_call: TRBJ1-2; clone_size: .; d_call: .; cdr3_aa: CASRAFYTGHYGYTF; cdr3_nt: TGTGCCAGCAGGGCCTTTTACACAGGACATTATGGCTACACCTTC
v_call: TRBV4-2; j_call: TRBJ2-7; clone_size: .; d_call: .; cdr3_aa: CASSQRGSEQYF; cdr3_nt: TGTGCCAGCAGCCAAAGGGGCTCCGAGCAGTACTTC
v_call: TRBV27; j_call: TRBJ1-5; clone_size: .; d_call: .; cdr3_aa: CASSLGGGRGQPQHF; cdr3_nt: TGTGCCAGCAGTCTAGGGGGGGGTCGGGGTCAGCCCCAGCATTTT
v_call: TRBV9; j_call: TRBJ1-4; clone_size: .; d_call: TRBD1; cdr3_aa: CASSVGGTVNEKLFF; cdr3_nt: TGTGCCAGCAGCGTAGGGGGGACAGTTAATGAAAAACTGTTTTTT
v_call: TRBV4-2; j_call: TRBJ1-1; clone_size: .; d_call: .; cdr3_aa: CASSQAGQGWTEAFF; cdr3_nt: TGTGCCAGCAGCCAAGCCGGCCAGGGATGGACTGAAGCTTTCTTT
v_call: TRBV2; j_call: TRBJ2-2; clone_size: .; d_call: TRBD1; cdr3_aa: CASRDRTGGPGELFF; cdr3_nt: TGTGCCAGCAGAGACCGGACAGGGGGACCCGGGGAGCTGTTTTTT